The rows below give T cell receptor beta chains drawn from one sample of a study of shared clonotypes between healthy human individuals. Sequenced by immunoSEQ multiplex PCR; TCRdb stores in-frame clones only, minus some. Of 950,000 to 1,100,000 clones in the sample, around 76% were seen once. The sequenced material came from memory CD4+ T cells sorted from blood. The receptors were gathered from a young man in good health. Both conserved end residues are part of each CDR3. Fields, in order: D gene, V gene, clone size, J gene, CDR3 DNA, CDR3 protein. The D gene is left open where the match is weak. Clone size is stated in some rows and not others, as once, few, many or a class when expanded.

d_call: NA
v_call: TRBV7-7
clone_size: NA
j_call: TRBJ1-2
cdr3_nt: TGTGCTAGCAGCCCCAGGGCTGCTCGGTGTGGCTACACCTTC
cdr3_aa: CASSPRAARCGYTF

d_call: NA
v_call: TRBV5-4
clone_size: NA
j_call: TRBJ1-6
cdr3_nt: TGTGCCAGCAGCCCGGGGACCACAGGACCCCTCCACTTT
cdr3_aa: CASSPGTTGPLHF

d_call: TRBD1
v_call: TRBV5-1
clone_size: NA
j_call: TRBJ2-5
cdr3_nt: TGCGCCAGCAGCCTCTCGACAGGGGAAGAGACCCAGTACTTC
cdr3_aa: CASSLSTGEETQYF

d_call: NA
v_call: TRBV5-4
clone_size: once
j_call: TRBJ1-1
cdr3_nt: TGTGCCAGCAGCCCAGGGACGGTGAACACTGAAGCTTTCTTT
cdr3_aa: CASSPGTVNTEAFF

d_call: NA
v_call: TRBV30
clone_size: NA
j_call: TRBJ2-1
cdr3_nt: TGTGCCTGGAGTTTTCAGGAGCAGTTCTTC
cdr3_aa: CAWSFQEQFF

d_call: NA
v_call: TRBV28
clone_size: few
j_call: TRBJ1-4
cdr3_nt: TGTGCCAGCAGTTTAACAGGGAAGGTCGAAAAACTGTTTTTT
cdr3_aa: CASSLTGKVEKLFF

d_call: TRBD1
v_call: TRBV6-6
clone_size: few
j_call: TRBJ1-5
cdr3_nt: TGTGCCAGCAGCGATGACAGGGGCCATCAGCCCCAGCATTTT
cdr3_aa: CASSDDRGHQPQHF

d_call: NA
v_call: TRBV19
clone_size: NA
j_call: TRBJ1-4
cdr3_nt: TGTGCCAGTAGTATAGGCGATGAAAAACTGTTTTTT
cdr3_aa: CASSIGDEKLFF

d_call: TRBD1
v_call: TRBV7-2
clone_size: NA
j_call: TRBJ1-1
cdr3_nt: TGTGCCAGCAGCTTAGTTTGGCCCCTGACAGGGTCTTCGAACACTGAAGCTTTCTTT
cdr3_aa: CASSLVWPLTGSSNTEAFF

d_call: NA
v_call: TRBV5-4
clone_size: NA
j_call: TRBJ1-1
cdr3_nt: TGTGCCAGCAGCTCCGCCGGGTCAATGGCTGAAGCTTTCTTT
cdr3_aa: CASSSAGSMAEAFF

d_call: TRBD2
v_call: TRBV5-1
clone_size: NA
j_call: TRBJ2-7
cdr3_nt: TGCGCCAGCAGCGACTTTACGGGGGGGCTCGAGCAGTACTTC
cdr3_aa: CASSDFTGGLEQYF

d_call: TRBD2
v_call: TRBV7-2
clone_size: NA
j_call: TRBJ2-5
cdr3_nt: TGTGCCAGCAGCCCCCTAGCGGGAGGAAGGGGGGAGACCCAGTACTTC
cdr3_aa: CASSPLAGGRGETQYF

d_call: NA
v_call: TRBV7-9
clone_size: NA
j_call: TRBJ2-1
cdr3_nt: TGTGCCAGCAGCTACGTTAAGCCTAGGAACAATGAGCAGTTCTTC
cdr3_aa: CASSYVKPRNNEQFF

d_call: TRBD2
v_call: TRBV28
clone_size: NA
j_call: TRBJ2-3
cdr3_nt: TGTGCCAGCAGTTTAGCGGGAGGGCGAGGGGATACGCAGTATTTT
cdr3_aa: CASSLAGGRGDTQYF

d_call: NA
v_call: TRBV9
clone_size: NA
j_call: TRBJ2-1
cdr3_nt: TGTGCCAGCAGCGTAGAACTAGTAAGTGAGCAGTTCTTC
cdr3_aa: CASSVELVSEQFF

d_call: NA
v_call: TRBV7-9
clone_size: NA
j_call: TRBJ1-1
cdr3_nt: TGTGCCAGCAGCCCCGTCGGCGGGGGGAGGAACACTGAAGCTTTCTTT
cdr3_aa: CASSPVGGGRNTEAFF

d_call: NA
v_call: TRBV30
clone_size: NA
j_call: TRBJ1-2
cdr3_nt: TGTGCCTGGAGTGAGCTAGGGGCTGGCTACACCTTC
cdr3_aa: CAWSELGAGYTF

d_call: NA
v_call: TRBV19
clone_size: NA
j_call: TRBJ2-7
cdr3_nt: TGTGCCAGCTGCCCGCGGGGTTCCTACGAGCAGTACTTC
cdr3_aa: CASCPRGSYEQYF

d_call: NA
v_call: TRBV5-8
clone_size: few
j_call: TRBJ2-7
cdr3_nt: TGTGCCAGCAGCTTCGCGCGCGGAGGGCGGGCCTACGAGCAGTACTTC
cdr3_aa: CASSFARGGRAYEQYF

d_call: NA
v_call: TRBV19
clone_size: NA
j_call: TRBJ2-2
cdr3_nt: TGTGCCAGTAGTATGTCGTGGGGCACCGGGGAGCTGTTTTTT
cdr3_aa: CASSMSWGTGELFF

d_call: NA
v_call: TRBV28
clone_size: NA
j_call: TRBJ1-5
cdr3_nt: TGTGCCAGCAGTTTACGGGGAGGCAATCAGCCCCAGCATTTT
cdr3_aa: CASSLRGGNQPQHF

d_call: TRBD1
v_call: TRBV7-9
clone_size: NA
j_call: TRBJ1-2
cdr3_nt: TGTGCCAGCAGCTCGGACAGGGGGAACTATGGCTACACCTTC
cdr3_aa: CASSSDRGNYGYTF

d_call: TRBD1
v_call: TRBV2
clone_size: NA
j_call: TRBJ1-6
cdr3_nt: TGTGCCAGCCGAACGGATGACAGGGGACATTCACCCCTCCACTTT
cdr3_aa: CASRTDDRGHSPLHF

d_call: NA
v_call: TRBV6-5
clone_size: NA
j_call: TRBJ2-5
cdr3_nt: TGTGCCAGCAAACAGGGTGTTATCGGGACCCAGTACTTC
cdr3_aa: CASKQGVIGTQYF

d_call: TRBD1
v_call: TRBV9
clone_size: NA
j_call: TRBJ2-3
cdr3_nt: TGTGCCAGCAGCGTAGGACAGGGGTGGACAGATACGCAGTATTTT
cdr3_aa: CASSVGQGWTDTQYF

d_call: NA
v_call: TRBV6-5
clone_size: NA
j_call: TRBJ2-1
cdr3_nt: TGTGCCAGAGGGGGGGGGCAGGACTCCTACAATGAGCAGTTCTTC
cdr3_aa: CARGGGQDSYNEQFF

d_call: NA
v_call: TRBV5-6
clone_size: NA
j_call: TRBJ2-3
cdr3_nt: TGTGCCAGCAGCTTCGTGGGCACAGATACGCAGTATTTT
cdr3_aa: CASSFVGTDTQYF

d_call: NA
v_call: TRBV7-9
clone_size: NA
j_call: TRBJ1-6
cdr3_nt: TGTGCCAGCAGCTTTCAAGAGACTTATTCACCCCTCCACTTT
cdr3_aa: CASSFQETYSPLHF

d_call: NA
v_call: TRBV27
clone_size: few
j_call: TRBJ2-1
cdr3_nt: TGTGCCAGCAGTTTAAATTTTAGGCAGGCTTCCTACAATGAGCAGTTCTTC
cdr3_aa: CASSLNFRQASYNEQFF

d_call: NA
v_call: TRBV9
clone_size: NA
j_call: TRBJ2-3
cdr3_nt: TGTGCCAGCAGCCCGCGTGGGCGGGATAGCACAGATACGCAGTATTTT
cdr3_aa: CASSPRGRDSTDTQYF

d_call: TRBD1
v_call: TRBV7-7
clone_size: few
j_call: TRBJ2-5
cdr3_nt: TGTGCTAGCAGCTCCGGGACAGGGTTGGAGACCCAGTACTTC
cdr3_aa: CASSSGTGLETQYF

d_call: NA
v_call: TRBV6-5
clone_size: NA
j_call: TRBJ2-7
cdr3_nt: TGTGCCAGTTATCGGGGGACAGATGTATACTTC
cdr3_aa: CASYRGTDVYF

d_call: TRBD1
v_call: TRBV9
clone_size: few
j_call: TRBJ2-5
cdr3_nt: TGTGCCAGCAGCACTCGACAGGGGACTCAAGAGACCCAGTACTTC
cdr3_aa: CASSTRQGTQETQYF

d_call: NA
v_call: TRBV28
clone_size: NA
j_call: TRBJ2-2
cdr3_nt: TGTGCCAGCAGGGGACCCGGGGAGCTGTTTTTT
cdr3_aa: CASRGPGELFF

d_call: TRBD1
v_call: TRBV7-9
clone_size: NA
j_call: TRBJ2-1
cdr3_nt: TGTGCCAGCAGCTCCGGGACAGGGGGCGGAACAGGGCAGTTCTTC
cdr3_aa: CASSSGTGGGTGQFF

d_call: TRBD2
v_call: TRBV29-1
clone_size: NA
j_call: TRBJ2-3
cdr3_nt: TGCGCGAGCGGGAACACAGATACGCAGTATTTT
cdr3_aa: CASGNTDTQYF

d_call: NA
v_call: TRBV5-6
clone_size: NA
j_call: TRBJ2-1
cdr3_nt: TGTGCCAGCAGCTTGGGGAACAATGAGCAGTTCTTC
cdr3_aa: CASSLGNNEQFF

d_call: TRBD1
v_call: TRBV25-1
clone_size: NA
j_call: TRBJ1-4
cdr3_nt: TGTGCCAGCAGTCCTTCGACAGGGTCGGGTGAAAAACTGTTTTTT
cdr3_aa: CASSPSTGSGEKLFF

d_call: NA
v_call: TRBV15
clone_size: few
j_call: TRBJ2-5
cdr3_nt: TGTGCCACCAGCAGAATGGGACTGCAAGAGACCCAGTACTTC
cdr3_aa: CATSRMGLQETQYF

d_call: NA
v_call: TRBV7-3
clone_size: NA
j_call: TRBJ1-2
cdr3_nt: TGTGCCAGCAGCCGCGGACAGAACTATGGCTACACCTTC
cdr3_aa: CASSRGQNYGYTF

d_call: NA
v_call: TRBV7-6
clone_size: few
j_call: TRBJ1-6
cdr3_nt: TGTGCCAGCAGCCTGTCGACGGGGGATGCGGCGTCCCTCCACTTT
cdr3_aa: CASSLSTGDAASLHF

d_call: NA
v_call: TRBV2
clone_size: NA
j_call: TRBJ2-1
cdr3_nt: TGTGCCAGCAGTTGGTTAGATGGGTTATACAATGAGCAGTTCTTC
cdr3_aa: CASSWLDGLYNEQFF

d_call: NA
v_call: TRBV7-2
clone_size: NA
j_call: TRBJ2-2
cdr3_nt: TGTGCCAGCAGCTTAAGTATCAGCGGAGGCGGGACCGGGGAGCTGTTTTTT
cdr3_aa: CASSLSISGGGTGELFF

d_call: NA
v_call: TRBV30
clone_size: NA
j_call: TRBJ1-2
cdr3_nt: TGTGCCTGGAGTGTTTGGGAGGGTCACTATGGCTACACCTTC
cdr3_aa: CAWSVWEGHYGYTF

d_call: TRBD1
v_call: TRBV6-8
clone_size: once
j_call: TRBJ2-7
cdr3_nt: TGTGCCAGCAGTTACGAGACGGATATGAATTTTTGCAGGGGGAGACAGTACTTC
cdr3_aa: CASSYETDMNFCRGRQYF

d_call: NA
v_call: TRBV27
clone_size: NA
j_call: TRBJ1-4
cdr3_nt: TGTGCCAGCAGTTTCGGGAGGGGCGGGAATGAAAAACTGTTTTTT
cdr3_aa: CASSFGRGGNEKLFF

d_call: NA
v_call: TRBV5-1
clone_size: NA
j_call: TRBJ2-2
cdr3_nt: TGCGCCAGCAGCCTGCCGACAGTGAACACCGGGGAGCTGTTTTTT
cdr3_aa: CASSLPTVNTGELFF

d_call: TRBD1
v_call: TRBV5-6
clone_size: NA
j_call: TRBJ1-1
cdr3_nt: TGTGCCAGCAGCCCCGGGACAGGGTATGAAGCTTTCTTT
cdr3_aa: CASSPGTGYEAFF

d_call: NA
v_call: TRBV4-3
clone_size: NA
j_call: TRBJ2-4
cdr3_nt: TGCGCCAGCAGCCAAGATTCTTTAGCCAAAAACATTCAGTACTTC
cdr3_aa: CASSQDSLAKNIQYF

d_call: NA
v_call: TRBV19
clone_size: NA
j_call: TRBJ2-3
cdr3_nt: TGTGCCAGTAGTATAGACAGCTATACGCAGTATTTT
cdr3_aa: CASSIDSYTQYF

d_call: TRBD1
v_call: TRBV15
clone_size: NA
j_call: TRBJ1-1
cdr3_nt: TGTGCCACCAGCAGTGTCCGGGGACAGAGGTTCCTTGAAGCTTTCTTT
cdr3_aa: CATSSVRGQRFLEAFF

d_call: NA
v_call: TRBV6-1
clone_size: few
j_call: TRBJ2-1
cdr3_nt: TGTGCCAGCAGGGGACCCAATCCCGTGTACGATGAGCAGTTCTTC
cdr3_aa: CASRGPNPVYDEQFF

d_call: NA
v_call: TRBV5-8
clone_size: few
j_call: TRBJ2-5
cdr3_nt: TGTGCCAGCAGCTTTCTTAACTGGGTCCTCCAAGAGACCCAGTACTTC
cdr3_aa: CASSFLNWVLQETQYF

d_call: NA
v_call: TRBV20-1
clone_size: once
j_call: TRBJ1-1
cdr3_nt: TGCAGTGCTAACGGCAGGGCAGAAGCTTTCTTT
cdr3_aa: CSANGRAEAFF